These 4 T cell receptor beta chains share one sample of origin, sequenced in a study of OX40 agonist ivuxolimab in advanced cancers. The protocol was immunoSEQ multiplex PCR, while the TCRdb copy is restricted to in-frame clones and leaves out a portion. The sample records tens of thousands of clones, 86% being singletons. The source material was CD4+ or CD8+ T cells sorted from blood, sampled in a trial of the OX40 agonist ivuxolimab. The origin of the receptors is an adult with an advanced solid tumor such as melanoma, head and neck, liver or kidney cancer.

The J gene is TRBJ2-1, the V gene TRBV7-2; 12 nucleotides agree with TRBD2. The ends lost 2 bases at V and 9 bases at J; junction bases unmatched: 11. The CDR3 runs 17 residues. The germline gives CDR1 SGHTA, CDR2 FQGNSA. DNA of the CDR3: TGTGCCAGCAGCTTATCATTCTCTAGCGGGGGGGCGTTTGAGCAGTTCTTC. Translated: CASSLSFSSGGAFEQFF.

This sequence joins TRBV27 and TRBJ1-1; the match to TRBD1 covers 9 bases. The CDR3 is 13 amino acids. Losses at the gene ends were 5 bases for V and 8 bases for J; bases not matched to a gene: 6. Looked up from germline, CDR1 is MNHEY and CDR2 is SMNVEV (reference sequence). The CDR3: CASSASGTGEAFF. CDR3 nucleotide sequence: TGTGCCAGCAGTGCATCCGGGACAGGGGAAGCTTTCTTT.

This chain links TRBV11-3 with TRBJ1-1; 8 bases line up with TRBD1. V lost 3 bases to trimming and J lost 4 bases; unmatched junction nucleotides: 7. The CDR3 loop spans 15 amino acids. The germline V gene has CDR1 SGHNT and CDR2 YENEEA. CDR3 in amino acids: CASSLSQGASTEAFF. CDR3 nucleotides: TGTGCCAGCAGCTTGAGTCAGGGGGCGAGCACTGAAGCTTTCTTT.

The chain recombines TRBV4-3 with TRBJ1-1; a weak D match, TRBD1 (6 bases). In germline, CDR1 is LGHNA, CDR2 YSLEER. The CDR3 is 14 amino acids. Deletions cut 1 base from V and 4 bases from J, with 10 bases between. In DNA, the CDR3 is TGCGCCAGCAGCCAAGGGTACAGGGTCACTGAAGCTTTCTTT. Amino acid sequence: CASSQGYRVTEAFF.